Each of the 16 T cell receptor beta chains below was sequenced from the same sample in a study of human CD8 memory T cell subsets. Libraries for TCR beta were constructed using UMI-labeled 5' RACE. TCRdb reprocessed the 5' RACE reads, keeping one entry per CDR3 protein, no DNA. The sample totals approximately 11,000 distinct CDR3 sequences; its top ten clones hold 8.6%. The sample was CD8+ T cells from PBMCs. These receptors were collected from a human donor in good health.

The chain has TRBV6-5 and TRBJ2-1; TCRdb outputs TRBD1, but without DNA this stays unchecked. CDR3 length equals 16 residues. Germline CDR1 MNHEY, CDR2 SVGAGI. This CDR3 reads CASSYSGTGFSTEQFF.

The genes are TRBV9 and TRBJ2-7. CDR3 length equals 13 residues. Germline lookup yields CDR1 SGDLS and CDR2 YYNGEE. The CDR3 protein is CASSVGAGYEQYF.

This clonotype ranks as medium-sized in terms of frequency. The CDR3 here is CASTRTGDIFTGELFF. The V call is TRBV28, the J call TRBJ2-2; TCRdb outputs TRBD1, but without DNA this stays unchecked. The length of the CDR3 is 16 residues. Germline V CDR1 and CDR2: MDHEN, SYDVKM.

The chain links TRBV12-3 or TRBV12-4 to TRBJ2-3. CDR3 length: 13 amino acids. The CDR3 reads CASSGSGLDTQYF.

The CDR3 spells CAILRSPDSNTEAFF. This chain joins TRBV10-3 and TRBJ1-1. Germline-derived CDR1 and CDR2 are ENHRY and SYGVKD. This CDR3 has 15 residues.

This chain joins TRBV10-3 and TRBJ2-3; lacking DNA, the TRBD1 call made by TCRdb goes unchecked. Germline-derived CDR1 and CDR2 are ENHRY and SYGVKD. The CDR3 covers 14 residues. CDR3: CAISEGQGADTQYF.

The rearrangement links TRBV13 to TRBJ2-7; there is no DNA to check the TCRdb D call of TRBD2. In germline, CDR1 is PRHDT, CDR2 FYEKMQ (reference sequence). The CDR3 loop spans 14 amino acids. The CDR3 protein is CASSLGDIAGQQYF.

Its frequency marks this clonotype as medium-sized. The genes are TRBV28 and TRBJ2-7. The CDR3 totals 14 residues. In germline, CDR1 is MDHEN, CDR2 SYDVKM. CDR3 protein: CASSLSVSSYEQYF.

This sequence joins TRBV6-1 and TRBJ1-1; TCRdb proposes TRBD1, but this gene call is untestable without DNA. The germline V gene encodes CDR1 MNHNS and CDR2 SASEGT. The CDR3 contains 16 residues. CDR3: CASSEEHHGGAPEAFF.

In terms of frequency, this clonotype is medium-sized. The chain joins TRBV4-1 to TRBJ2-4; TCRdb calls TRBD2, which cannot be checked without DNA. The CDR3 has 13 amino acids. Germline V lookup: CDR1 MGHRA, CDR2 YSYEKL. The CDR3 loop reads CASSPSGENIQYF.

The CDR3: CASSSGLPQHF. The chain uses TRBV12-3 or TRBV12-4 and TRBJ1-5; TCRdb's assignment of TRBD1 cannot be checked, as there is no DNA. The CDR3 totals 11 residues.

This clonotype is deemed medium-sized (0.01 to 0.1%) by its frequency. The chain's CDR3 is CASSPWTGTEQFF. The rearrangement links TRBV7-8 to TRBJ2-1; no DNA is available, so the TRBD1 call from TCRdb remains unchecked. There are 13 residues in the CDR3. Germline CDR1 reads SGHVS; CDR2 reads FQNEAQ.

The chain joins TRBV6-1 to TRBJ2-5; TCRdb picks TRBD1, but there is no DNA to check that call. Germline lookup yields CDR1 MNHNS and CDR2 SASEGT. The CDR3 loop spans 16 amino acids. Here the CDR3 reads CASSEGFGTYQETQYF.

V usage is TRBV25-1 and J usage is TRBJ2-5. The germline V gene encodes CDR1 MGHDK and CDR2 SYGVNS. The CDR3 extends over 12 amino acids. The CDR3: CASSEYEETQYF.

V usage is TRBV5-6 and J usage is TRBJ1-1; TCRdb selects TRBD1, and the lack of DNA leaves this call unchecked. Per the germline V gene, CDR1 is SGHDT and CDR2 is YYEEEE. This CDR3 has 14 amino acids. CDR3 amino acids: CASSLAPVGTEAFF.

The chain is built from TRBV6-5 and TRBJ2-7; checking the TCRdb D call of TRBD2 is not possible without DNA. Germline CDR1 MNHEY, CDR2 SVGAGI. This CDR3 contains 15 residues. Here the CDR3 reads CASSYPQGGHYEQYF.